This T cell receptor beta chain was sequenced in a study of T cell changes during pregnancy in multiple sclerosis. Using immunoSEQ multiplex PCR, the repertoire was profiled, and TCRdb retains in-frame clones only, with some absent. This table holds around 80,000 clones, 92% found once. The V end was cut by 7 bases, the J end by 9 bases, with 16 bases between. The CDR3 has 13 residues. CDR1 and CDR2 (germline): MNHEY, SVGAGI. This rearrangement joins TRBV6-5 to TRBJ2-1; a possible D gene is TRBD2 (6 bases). The sequencing used peripheral blood, collected before pregnancy. This TCR was sampled from a female donor with multiple sclerosis, enrolled in a pregnancy study. The DNA of the CDR3 is TGTGCCAGCACCGGGACTCCCTCCTTTGAGCAGTTCTTC. This codes for CASTGTPSFEQFF.